This record covers a single TCR beta chain. As yet, its antigen is unknown. Trimming cost V 1 base and J 9 bases; bases outside gene matches: 6. In germline, CDR1 is SGHRS, CDR2 YFSETQ. CDR3 length: 15 amino acids. TCRdb keeps only in-frame clones here, not all; method: immunoSEQ multiplex PCR. The sample consists of tens of thousands of clones, roughly 81% of them appearing once. This record comes from a study of CD8 T cell repertoires and HIV-1 epitope variants. About the study: Autologous T cell-negative cells served as antigen-presenting cells in equal numbers. T cells were cultured for 10 days with cytokines added on days 3 and 7. The baseline condition was 1M T cells left uncultured. Study-level findings and limits: This assay reports beta chains of antigen-expanded cells, not T cell function.

V usage is TRBV5-1 and J usage is TRBJ2-1; TRBD2 agrees at 11 bases. The sequenced sample was uncultured baseline CD8+ T cells from peripheral blood mononuclear cells (PBMCs). The sequence was collected from a male donor with HIV. CDR3 DNA sequence: TGCGCCAGCAGCTTGTCGTTAGCGGGGGGGCTTGAGCAGTTCTTC. Protein: CASSLSLAGGLEQFF.